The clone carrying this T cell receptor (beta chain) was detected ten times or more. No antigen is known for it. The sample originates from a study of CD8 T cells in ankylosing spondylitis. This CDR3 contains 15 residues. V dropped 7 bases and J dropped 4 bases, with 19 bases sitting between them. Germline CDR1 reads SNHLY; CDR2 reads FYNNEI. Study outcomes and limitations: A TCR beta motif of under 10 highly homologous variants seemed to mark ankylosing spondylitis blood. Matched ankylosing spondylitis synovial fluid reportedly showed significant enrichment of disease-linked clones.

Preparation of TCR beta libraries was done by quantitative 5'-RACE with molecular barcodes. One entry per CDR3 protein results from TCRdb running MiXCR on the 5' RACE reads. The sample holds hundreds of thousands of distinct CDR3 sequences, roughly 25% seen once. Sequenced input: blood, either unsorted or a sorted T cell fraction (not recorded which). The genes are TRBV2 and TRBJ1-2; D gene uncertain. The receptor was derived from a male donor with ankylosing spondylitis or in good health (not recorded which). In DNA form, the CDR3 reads TGTGCCAGCATGCCAGAACTTCATTTCCGCTATGGCTACACCTTC. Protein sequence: CASMPELHFRYGYTF.